This T cell receptor (delta chain) was sequenced in a study of γδ T cells in repeated Plasmodium falciparum infection. At the level of the study: Samples were taken at baseline, before some infections, and 21 days after each.

Gammadelta T cells were flow-sorted from PBMC into Vgamma9/Vdelta2+ and Vdelta2-negative populations for bulk analysis. Trimming cost V 3 bases and J 6 bases, with 17 bases left between them. CDR1 and CDR2 (germline): TVYSNPD, GDNSRS (reference sequence). The CDR3 extends over 13 amino acids. This clone was counted only a few times. Its antigen is unknown. The amino acid sequence in TCRdb belongs to a much larger clone and departs from this DNA's translation at residue 9, likely a sequencing read error; the sequence shown is translated from the DNA. Overall study findings and caveats: Vgamma9/Vdelta2+ repertoires stayed stably polyclonal over time and infection.

TRG and TRD sequences were obtained from every sorted gammadelta sample. TCRdb reprocessed the multiplex PCR reads through CATT. The top ten hold 24% of the sample, which has 50,000 to 60,000 delta-chain clones, more than 1.5% seen once. This TCR was recovered from a pool of human donors (malaria-infected and uninfected, not separated). The chain uses TRDV3 and TRDJ1, with D possibly matching TRDD1 (5 bases). The J gene is not listed in TCRdb, so it was assigned here from a DNA match to germline. Sequences were obtained from gamma-delta T cells from blood. Here the CDR3 reads CALPKSLTNKLIF. In DNA form, the CDR3 reads TGTGCCTTGCCGAAATCGCTTACCAATAAACTCATCTTT.